One and the same sample provided the 8 T cell receptor beta chains below, sequenced in a study of long-term antiretroviral therapy in people with HIV (dated by TCRdb to 2021 to 2024). The immunoSEQ hsTCRB v3.0 assay was used at survey level resolution for TRB variable region sequencing. TCRdb mirrors the immuneACCESS table, restricted to in-frame sequences. Some clones are absent from its copies; in checked studies, under half trace to an unresolved V gene, and the reason for the others is unknown. In this sample the table shows roughly 16,000 clones, about 95% of which occur a single time. 4.6% of the sample is taken by the ten largest. Sample: unsorted PBMCs, taken around 6.5 years after starting antiretroviral therapy. These receptors all stem from a woman aged 45-65 years with HIV.

The chain is built from TRBV20-1 and TRBJ2-1; no clear D. This CDR3 has 11 residues. V was trimmed by 3 bases and J by 6 bases, leaving 6 bases between them. Germline V lookup: CDR1 DFQATT, CDR2 SNEGSKA (reference sequence). DNA of the CDR3: TGCAGTGCTAGCAGATTCAATGAGCAGTTCTTC. Its translation is CSASRFNEQFF.

The chain is built from TRBV7-9 and TRBJ2-7; the D gene is possibly TRBD2 (5 bases). This CDR3 is built from 15 residues. V lost 4 bases to trimming and J lost 2 bases, with 15 bases between them. Germline CDR1 reads SEHNR; CDR2 reads FQNEAQ (reference sequence). The CDR3 region has the DNA TGTGCCAGCAGCTCCTCGACGGGATTAGCCTACGAGCAGTACTTC. It encodes CASSSSTGLAYEQYF.

This sequence joins TRBV18 and TRBJ2-7; TRBD1 agrees at 9 bases. The CDR3 contains 15 residues. Germline V gene sequence: CDR1 KGHSH, CDR2 LQKENI. The J segment lost 1 base and the V segment lost 3 bases, leaving 4 bases of the junction unmatched. The DNA for the CDR3 is TGTGCCAGCTCACCCCCCGGGACAGGGTCCTACGAGCAGTACTTC. Protein: CASSPPGTGSYEQYF.

This chain joins TRBV5-6 and TRBJ2-1, with a weak D call TRBD1 (6 bases). V lost 4 bases, J lost 9 bases, and 23 bases lay in between. Germline-derived CDR1 and CDR2 are SGHDT and YYEEEE. The CDR3 length is 16 residues. The chain's CDR3 is CASSQNTGPRGSEQFF. The CDR3, as DNA: TGTGCCAGCAGCCAAAATACAGGGCCAAGGGGTAGTGAGCAGTTCTTC.

This clone was observed a few times. The chain recombines TRBV5-1 with TRBJ1-5; D may be TRBD1 (5 bases). Looked up from germline, CDR1 is SGHRS and CDR2 is YFSETQ. This CDR3 has 14 amino acids. V lost 4 bases and J lost 9, with 17 bases in between. DNA of the CDR3: TGCGCCAGCAGCCCGGAGGGGAACGTGGGGCCCCAGCATTTT. The encoded protein is CASSPEGNVGPQHF.

The V call is TRBV27, the J call TRBJ1-1; D perhaps matches TRBD1 (5 bases). CDR3 size: 14 residues. Trimming removed 5 bases from V and 4 bases from J, with 14 bases in between. The germline V gene has CDR1 MNHEY and CDR2 SMNVEV (reference sequence). This CDR3 is CASSGAPRGTEAFF. The CDR3, as DNA: TGTGCCAGCAGTGGGGCACCTCGGGGCACTGAAGCTTTCTTT.

J is TRBJ2-4 and V is TRBV6-7; D is unclear. TRBV6-7 is given ORF status, its function remaining uncertain. Between the trimmed V and J ends, which lost 0 bases and 0 bases, there was a span of 33 bases. The CDR3 contains 24 residues. The CDR3 nucleotides are TGTGCCAGCAGTTACTCCTCGATCCATCTCTCGCCCCATTTGACCTTACTAGCCAAAAACATTCAGTACTTC. As protein: CASSYSSIHLSPHLTLLAKNIQYF.

The genes are TRBV19 and TRBJ2-2; 7 positions agree with TRBD1. Unmatched junction bases numbered 5, after V lost 5 bases and J lost 2 bases. CDR1 is LNHDA, CDR2 SQIVND, per germline (reference sequence). The CDR3 runs to 15 residues. This chain's CDR3 is CASSPGTANTGELFF. The DNA of the CDR3 is TGTGCCAGTAGTCCAGGGACAGCTAACACCGGGGAGCTGTTTTTT.